The 20 T cell receptor beta chains below come from one sample, sequenced in a study of blood T cell repertoires in COVID-19. Libraries were prepared by immunoSEQ multiplex PCR; TCRdb keeps only in-frame clonotypes and omits some of them. The sample lists some 290,000 clones; roughly 80% were seen once. The sequenced sample consisted of peripheral blood. All receptors come from a man aged 60-69 years who had recovered from COVID-19.

The rearrangement links TRBV30 to TRBJ1-1; the match to TRBD1 covers 9 bases. There are 14 residues in the CDR3. J gave up 1 base and V 4 bases, and 4 bases lay outside the gene matches. Germline V gene sequence: CDR1 GTSNPN, CDR2 SVGIG (reference sequence). The chain's CDR3 is CAWTGQGRNTEAFF. The CDR3 nucleotides are TGTGCCTGGACCGGACAGGGGAGGAACACTGAAGCTTTCTTT.

This chain joins TRBV18 and TRBJ2-5; 7 bases match TRBD1. Germline values: CDR1 KGHSH, CDR2 LQKENI. The CDR3 sequence is 16 residues long. V gave up 4 bases and J gave up 5 bases; unmatched junction bases: 13. This chain's CDR3 is CASSLENRGRGETQYF. CDR3 in DNA: TGTGCCAGCTCACTCGAAAACAGGGGACGAGGGGAGACCCAGTACTTC.

This clone was detected a few times. Other DNA sequences within the sample encode an identical CDR3. This chain links TRBV3-1 (or the pseudogene TRBV3-2) with TRBJ2-5; a possible D gene is TRBD2 (6 bases). CDR3 size: 15 residues. V shed 0 bases and J shed 1 base, with 9 bases lying between them. Germline V CDR1 and CDR2: LGHDT, YNNKEL (reference sequence). CDR3 coding DNA: TGTGCCAGCAGCCAAGATTGGCGGGGCCAAGAGACCCAGTACTTC. Its translation: CASSQDWRGQETQYF.

This chain uses TRBV7-8 with TRBJ1-2, with a tentative D call TRBD1 (6 bases). This CDR3 has 15 residues. Germline V gives CDR1 SGHVS, CDR2 FQNEAQ. Trimming left V 5 bases short and J 2 bases short, with 15 bases between. CDR3 sequence: CASSTADSYNYGYTF. The CDR3 nucleotides read TGTGCCAGCAGCACCGCGGACAGTTACAACTATGGCTACACCTTC.

The chain employs TRBV5-1 and TRBJ2-7; 8 nucleotides line up with TRBD1. The CDR3 length is 15 residues. The V and J ends lost 1 base and 4 bases, in that order; junction bases with no gene match: 7. Germline-derived CDR1 and CDR2 are SGHRS and YFSETQ. Here the CDR3 DNA reads TGCGCCAGCAGCTTGATCGGGACAGGCGGGTACGAGCAGTACTTC. Translating it yields CASSLIGTGGYEQYF.

J is TRBJ2-2 and V is TRBV3-1 (or the pseudogene TRBV3-2); 7 positions agree with TRBD2. This CDR3 spans 18 amino acids. Trimming at V came to 1 base and at J to 5 bases, leaving 13 bases not matched to a gene. Germline V lookup: CDR1 LGHDT, CDR2 YNNKEL (reference sequence). CDR3 residues: CASSQVGRARGGTGELFF. CDR3 nucleotide sequence: TGTGCCAGCAGCCAAGTAGGGCGAGCGAGGGGAGGGACCGGGGAGCTGTTTTTT.

This clone was counted once. The rearrangement uses TRBV4-1 and TRBJ2-7, with 8 bases identical to TRBD2. The ends lost 3 bases at V and 7 bases at J; junction bases unmatched: 17. Per the germline V gene, CDR1 is MGHRA and CDR2 is YSYEKL. The CDR3 has 17 amino acids. In DNA, the CDR3 is TGCGCCAGCAGCCAGGATCCCAGCGGGAGCCTATCATTAGAGCAGTACTTC. Translated: CASSQDPSGSLSLEQYF.

V and J are TRBV10-2 and TRBJ2-7; D perhaps matches TRBD2 (5 bases). CDR3 length: 16 residues. CDR1 and CDR2 (germline): WSHSY, SAAADI. Between the trimmed V and J ends, which lost 3 bases and 0 bases, there was a span of 15 bases. In DNA, the CDR3 is TGCGCCAGCAGTGACTCGGCGGGTTTGAGCTCCTACGAGCAGTACTTC. Translation gives CASSDSAGLSSYEQYF.

The rearrangement joins TRBV5-4 to TRBJ2-1; possibly TRBD2 for D (6 bases). The CDR3 consists of 16 residues. Trimming left V 0 bases short and J 6 bases short, with 16 bases between. The germline gives CDR1 SGHNT, CDR2 YYREEE (reference sequence). The CDR3 sequence: CASSLGGRDSGNEQFF. The CDR3 nucleotides are TGTGCCAGCAGCTTGGGAGGCAGGGACTCGGGCAATGAGCAGTTCTTC. Variable domain in full (rest from reference TRBV5-4 and TRBJ2-1): ETGVTQSPTHLIKTRGQQVTLRCSSQSGHNTVSWYQQALGQGPQFIFQYYREEENGRGNFPPRFSGLQFPNYSSELNVNALELDDSALYLCASSLGGRDSGNEQFFGPGTRLTVL.

This sequence joins TRBV5-4 and TRBJ2-7, with TRBD2 as a possible D gene (6 bases). CDR3 length equals 15 residues. V was trimmed by 0 bases and J by 3 bases, leaving 13 bases between them. The germline V gene has CDR1 SGHNT and CDR2 YYREEE (reference sequence). CDR3 sequence reads: CASSLGLASGYEQYF. The CDR3 nucleotides read TGTGCCAGCAGCTTGGGTCTAGCGTCTGGCTACGAGCAGTACTTC.

This clone was observed once. The chain recombines TRBV4-1 with TRBJ2-3, with TRBD2 matching over 8 bases. Germline trimming cut 0 bases from V and 4 bases from J; bases unmatched to any gene: 6. This CDR3 spans 16 amino acids. Germline V lookup: CDR1 MGHRA, CDR2 YSYEKL. The CDR3 here is CASSQDFPAGADTQYF. CDR3 nucleotide sequence: TGCGCCAGCAGCCAAGATTTTCCAGCGGGGGCAGATACGCAGTATTTT.

The rearrangement uses TRBV5-1 and TRBJ2-3; TRBD1 aligns across 8 bases. Unmatched junction bases numbered 3, after V lost 0 bases and J lost 3 bases. From germline, CDR1 is SGHRS and CDR2 YFSETQ. The CDR3 runs 15 residues. This CDR3 is CASSLGQGRTDTQYF. Here the CDR3 DNA reads TGCGCCAGCAGCTTGGGACAGGGGAGGACAGATACGCAGTATTTT.

The V and J genes are TRBV4-1 and TRBJ1-3, with a tentative D call TRBD1 (6 bases). The CDR3 has 15 amino acids. V dropped 0 bases and J dropped 0 bases, with 6 bases sitting between them. Per germline, CDR1 MGHRA and CDR2 YSYEKL. Written as DNA, the CDR3 is TGCGCCAGCAGCCAAGAGGGGGCCTCTGGAAACACCATATATTTT. Translating it yields CASSQEGASGNTIYF.

This rearrangement joins TRBV7-9 to TRBJ2-7; 9 bases fit TRBD1. This CDR3 spans 13 amino acids. From germline, CDR1 is SEHNR and CDR2 FQNEAQ (reference sequence). V lost 6 bases to trimming and J lost 6 bases; unmatched junction nucleotides: 6. The CDR3 reads CASRGTGIGEQYF. The CDR3 nucleotides read TGTGCCAGCAGGGGGACAGGGATCGGCGAGCAGTACTTC.

The CDR3, as DNA: TGTGCCAGCACACCCCGGGGGTTCTACAATGAGCAGTTCTTC. Translation gives CASTPRGFYNEQFF. V gene TRBV2 combines with J gene TRBJ2-1, with TRBD2 as a possible D gene (6 bases). The germline V gene has CDR1 SNHLY and CDR2 FYNNEI. CDR3 length: 14 amino acids. V lost 7 bases to trimming and J lost 3 bases, with 13 bases between them.

The V and J genes are TRBV19 and TRBJ2-6; 7 nucleotides match TRBD1. CDR3 length: 14 residues. Germline V gene data show CDR1 as LNHDA and CDR2 as SQIVND (reference sequence). The ends lost 7 bases at V and 2 bases at J; junction bases unmatched: 2. The DNA for the CDR3 is TGTGCCAGTAAGACAGGGACTGGGGCCAACGTCCTGACTTTC. This sequence encodes CASKTGTGANVLTF.

V is TRBV6-2 or TRBV6-3 and J is TRBJ1-4, with D uncertain. The CDR3 length is 13 residues. CDR1 is MNHEY, CDR2 SVGEGT, per germline. The ends were cut back, 4 bases at V and 3 bases at J, with 6 bases in the middle. The CDR3 protein is CASSFRANEKLFF. DNA for the CDR3: TGTGCCAGCAGTTTTCGGGCTAATGAAAAACTGTTTTTT.

The V call is TRBV5-6, the J call TRBJ2-5, with 9 bases matching TRBD1. This CDR3 contains 16 residues. The V segment lost 3 bases and the J segment 4 bases; nucleotides outside the gene matches: 10. Germline lookup yields CDR1 SGHDT and CDR2 YYEEEE. In DNA form, the CDR3 reads TGTGCCAGCAGCTCCGGGGACAGGGCCGGTGGAGAGACCCAGTACTTC. This translates into CASSSGDRAGGETQYF.

The V call is TRBV7-9, the J call TRBJ2-3; D is unclear. This CDR3 spans 14 amino acids. Deletions cut 3 bases from V and 3 bases from J, with 10 bases between. Germline-derived CDR1 and CDR2 are SEHNR and FQNEAQ (reference sequence). The CDR3 DNA sequence: TGTGCCAGCAGCTTGTCGACTGGTACAGATACGCAGTATTTT. It encodes CASSLSTGTDTQYF.

The chain links TRBV7-2 to TRBJ2-7; D unresolved. Germline V CDR1 and CDR2: SGHTA, FQGNSA. There are 11 residues in the CDR3. Between the trimmed V and J ends, which lost 3 bases and 4 bases, there was a span of 4 bases. CDR3 residues: CASSFMYEQYF. The CDR3 DNA is TGTGCCAGCAGCTTTATGTACGAGCAGTACTTC.